These T cell receptor beta chains were read from a single sample in a study of radiotherapy plus CTLA-4 blockade in lung cancer. TCRdb keeps only in-frame clones here, not all; method: immunoSEQ multiplex PCR. The table lists under 70,000 clones, about 72% of them singletons. This specimen was peripheral blood, taken from a patient treated with radiotherapy plus ipilimumab. The source is a human donor with non-small cell lung cancer who had a complete response to radiotherapy plus ipilimumab. Both conserved end residues are part of each CDR3. The D gene is left open where the match is weak. Expanded clones are given a class, and other clones once, few, many or no size at all.

abundance	v_gene	d_gene	j_gene	CDR3aa	CDR3nt
.	TRBV5-1	TRBD1	TRBJ2-7	CALRDRDGFYEQYF	TGCGCTCTTCGGGACAGGGATGGCTTCTACGAGCAGTACTTC
few	TRBV5-4	.	TRBJ1-4	CASSLGGRQATNEKLFF	TGTGCCAGCAGCTTGGGGGGCCGACAGGCAACTAATGAAAAACTGTTTTTT
.	TRBV2	.	TRBJ1-6	CASKLAYNSPLHF	TGTGCCAGCAAACTTGCCTATAATTCACCCCTCCACTTT
once	TRBV6-5	TRBD1	TRBJ1-2	CASSYSTGGDYGYTF	TGTGCCAGCAGTTACTCGACAGGGGGTGACTATGGCTACACCTTC
.	TRBV5-1	.	TRBJ2-1	CASSLDSLTYNEQFF	TGCGCCAGCAGCTTGGACAGTCTAACCTACAATGAGCAGTTCTTC
.	TRBV7-6	.	TRBJ1-3	CASSQMRGSTGNTIYF	TGTGCCAGCAGCCAAATGAGGGGGTCAACTGGAAACACCATATATTTT
.	TRBV2	.	TRBJ2-5	CASRRTGLFYQETQYF	TGTGCCAGCCGACGCACAGGGCTATTTTACCAAGAGACCCAGTACTTC
.	TRBV11-3	.	TRBJ2-5	CASSSSFGRGLKTQYF	TGTGCCAGCAGCTCAAGCTTTGGCAGGGGTTTGAAGACCCAGTACTTC
.	TRBV10-3	TRBD1	TRBJ2-2	CAISDLGQGAQTGELFF	TGTGCCATCAGTGACTTAGGACAGGGGGCTCAAACCGGGGAGCTGTTTTTT
.	TRBV30	.	TRBJ2-3	CAWSPAGEVDTQYF	TGTGCCTGGAGTCCCGCGGGCGAGGTAGATACGCAGTATTTT
.	TRBV6-1	.	TRBJ2-1	CASSEALFRTVLNEQFF	TGTGCCAGCAGTGAAGCGCTTTTTAGGACAGTCCTCAATGAGCAGTTCTTC
.	TRBV4-3	.	TRBJ1-5	CASSQDLGDGDQPQHF	TGCGCCAGCAGCCAAGATTTAGGGGACGGTGATCAGCCCCAGCATTTT
medium-sized	TRBV5-4	.	TRBJ2-2	CASSPSVGELFF	TGTGCCAGCAGTCCCTCAGTCGGGGAGCTGTTTTTT
once	TRBV11-2	.	TRBJ1-1	CASSLGSPRGVIF	TGTGCCAGCAGCTTAGGGTCCCCCAGGGGAGTGATCTTT
.	TRBV18	.	TRBJ2-7	CASSPGLSRTTYEQYF	TGTGCCAGCTCACCAGGGCTAAGTAGGACAACATACGAGCAGTACTTC
.	TRBV4-1	.	TRBJ2-7	CASSQTQGTTYEQYF	TGCGCCAGCAGCCAGACACAGGGGACTACCTACGAGCAGTACTTC
.	TRBV9	TRBD1	TRBJ1-5	CASSVGTENQPQHF	TGTGCCAGCAGCGTGGGGACAGAAAATCAGCCCCAGCATTTT
.	TRBV10-2	.	TRBJ2-7	CASSATSGSYEQYF	TGCGCCAGCAGTGCGACTAGTGGGAGCTACGAGCAGTACTTC
.	TRBV18	TRBD1	TRBJ2-2	CASSRDSTNTGELFF	TGTGCCAGCTCACGGGACAGTACGAACACCGGGGAGCTGTTTTTT
once	TRBV19	.	TRBJ1-4	CASSILTGTGEKLFF	TGTGCCAGTAGTATCCTGACAGGAACGGGTGAAAAACTGTTTTTT
few	TRBV7-9	TRBD1	TRBJ1-1	CASSKDRPGTFF	TGTGCCAGCAGCAAGGACAGGCCCGGGACTTTCTTT
.	TRBV29-1	TRBD1	TRBJ1-2	CSVPPQGAWGYTF	TGCAGCGTTCCGCCACAGGGGGCCTGGGGCTACACCTTC
.	TRBV9	TRBD2	TRBJ2-5	CASSVAFGRSETQYF	TGTGCCAGCAGCGTAGCTTTCGGGAGGTCGGAGACCCAGTACTTC
.	TRBV28	TRBD1	TRBJ1-2	CASKRQGNYGYTF	TGTGCCAGCAAAAGACAGGGGAACTATGGCTACACCTTC
.	TRBV10-3	TRBD2	TRBJ2-2	CATLAVATASSGELFF	TGTGCCACCCTAGCGGTAGCGACAGCTTCTTCCGGGGAGCTGTTTTTT
.	TRBV29-1	.	TRBJ2-1	CSVEKGYRNFFNEQFF	TGCAGCGTTGAAAAAGGGTATCGGAACTTCTTTAATGAGCAGTTCTTC
.	TRBV18	.	TRBJ1-1	CASSPPDFAEAFF	TGTGCCAGCTCACCACCGGACTTCGCTGAAGCTTTCTTT
few	TRBV27	.	TRBJ2-3	CASSTKGTRVVGDTQYF	TGTGCCAGCAGTACCAAGGGTACTAGGGTTGTGGGAGATACGCAGTATTTT
.	TRBV5-1	.	TRBJ2-7	CASSLIQGSVEQYF	TGCGCCAGCAGCTTAATACAGGGTAGCGTCGAGCAGTACTTC